What follows are 17 T cell receptor beta chains derived from one specimen sequenced in a study of blood T cell repertoires in COVID-19. Only in-frame clones appear in the TCRdb table, and some are missing; sequencing was by immunoSEQ multiplex PCR. This repertoire shows almost 70,000 clones, about 88% found once; its top ten account for around 5.2%. The sample taken for sequencing was peripheral blood. Receptors were obtained from a woman aged 50 to 60 with active COVID-19.

The chain recombines TRBV9 with TRBJ2-3; 11 bases are shared with TRBD2. There are 17 residues in the CDR3. Looked up from germline, CDR1 is SGDLS and CDR2 is YYNGEE. With 4 bases clipped from V and 0 bases from J, the junction kept 7 bases outside the gene matches. Written as DNA, the CDR3 is TGTGCCAGCAGCCCGACGGGACTAGCGGCTAGCACAGATACGCAGTATTTT. It translates to CASSPTGLAASTDTQYF.

The chain recombines TRBV5-4 with TRBJ2-5, with 12 bases fitting TRBD2. The junction had 5 bases not matched to a gene; V was cut back by 3 bases and J by 5 bases. CDR1 is SGHNT, CDR2 YYREEE, per germline (reference sequence). This CDR3 comprises 15 residues. CDR3 protein: CASSSTSGSGETQYF. In nucleotides, the CDR3 is TGTGCCAGCAGCTCGACTAGCGGGAGTGGGGAGACCCAGTACTTC.

This sequence joins TRBV27 and TRBJ1-1; D gene ambiguous. Germline V gene data show CDR1 as MNHEY and CDR2 as SMNVEV (reference sequence). V shed 2 bases and J shed 10 bases, with 8 bases lying between them. The CDR3 is 11 residues long. CDR3 DNA sequence: TGTGCCAGCAGTTTAGGCCCACGAGCTTTCTTT. It encodes CASSLGPRAFF.

The V and J genes are TRBV12-5 and TRBJ2-6; the D is unclear. V was cut by 6 bases and J by 0 bases, with 3 bases left in between. Germline CDR1 reads LGHNT; CDR2 reads FRNRAP. This CDR3 spans 13 amino acids. The DNA of the CDR3 is TGTGCTAGTGGCAGCTCTGGGGCCAACGTCCTGACTTTC. It encodes CASGSSGANVLTF.

This chain joins TRBV7-9 and TRBJ2-2; 8 nucleotides match TRBD2. The CDR3 is 16 amino acids. Trimming cost V 4 bases and J 7 bases; bases outside gene matches: 11. CDR1 and CDR2 from the germline V gene are SEHNR and FQNEAQ (reference sequence). Here the CDR3 DNA reads TGTGCCAGCAGCTCCCAAACGACTAGCGACCTCGGGGAGCTGTTTTTT. Protein: CASSSQTTSDLGELFF.

This rearrangement joins TRBV27 to TRBJ2-7, with TRBD1 matching over 8 bases. J was trimmed by 3 bases and V by 3 bases; bases with no gene match: 7. There are 15 residues in the CDR3. Germline CDR1 reads MNHEY; CDR2 reads SMNVEV (reference sequence). DNA of the CDR3: TGTGCCAGCAGTTTTGGGGCAGGGGGCGGCTACGAGCAGTACTTC. This gives the protein CASSFGAGGGYEQYF.

The rearrangement links TRBV28 to TRBJ2-7; TRBD1 is a possible D gene (6 bases). Trimming stripped 8 bases from V and 0 bases from J, with 14 bases between. The germline CDR1 and CDR2 sequences are MDHEN and SYDVKM. CDR3 length: 14 amino acids. The CDR3 sequence: CASWGRRSSYEQYF. CDR3 nucleotide sequence: TGTGCCAGCTGGGGGCGGAGAAGCTCCTACGAGCAGTACTTC.

As DNA, the CDR3 is TGTGCCAGCAGTTGGGACAGGGGTCAAAACATTCAGTACTTC. It codes for CASSWDRGQNIQYF. The rearrangement uses TRBV28 and TRBJ2-4, with TRBD1 identical over 10 bases. Trimming removed 4 bases from V and 5 bases from J; junction bases left unmatched: 2. This CDR3 is built from 14 residues. From germline, CDR1 is MDHEN and CDR2 SYDVKM.

This clone showed up just once. The rearrangement links TRBV2 to TRBJ2-1; TRBD2 aligns across 13 bases. V trimming: 6 bases; J trimming: 9 bases; junction bases outside the gene matches: 8. The CDR3 totals 15 residues. Per the germline V gene, CDR1 is SNHLY and CDR2 is FYNNEI. Here the CDR3 reads CASRLTSGRAAEQFF. DNA of the CDR3: TGTGCCAGCAGACTCACTAGCGGGAGGGCGGCTGAGCAGTTCTTC.

V and J are TRBV27 and TRBJ2-1, with 11 bases identical to TRBD2. The germline V gene has CDR1 MNHEY and CDR2 SMNVEV (reference sequence). Unmatched junction bases numbered 11, after V lost 6 bases and J lost 7 bases. The CDR3 is 16 amino acids. Written as DNA, the CDR3 is TGTGCCAGCAGGACACTAGCGGGAGTTGGTAGGAATGAGCAGTTCTTC. Its translation is CASRTLAGVGRNEQFF.

This clone was detected once. The genes are TRBV3-1 (or the pseudogene TRBV3-2) and TRBJ2-3; D perhaps matches TRBD1 (5 bases). Trimming cost V 0 bases and J 6 bases, with 25 bases left between them. The CDR3 contains 19 residues. Germline V lookup: CDR1 LGHDT, CDR2 YNNKEL (reference sequence). The CDR3 DNA sequence: TGTGCCAGCAGCCAAGATTGGGGCGTCGAGTTGGGGCCCCGTGATACGCAGTATTTT. Amino acids: CASSQDWGVELGPRDTQYF.

The V call is TRBV5-1, the J call TRBJ1-4; D is unresolved. Germline V gives CDR1 SGHRS, CDR2 YFSETQ. V was cut by 4 bases and J by 7 bases, with 14 bases left in between. The CDR3 contains 14 residues. Here the CDR3 reads CASSPGRLGEKLFF. CDR3 DNA sequence: TGCGCCAGCAGCCCAGGCCGCTTAGGTGAAAAACTGTTTTTT.

J is TRBJ2-3 and V is TRBV5-1; unclear D gene. V lost 0 bases and J lost 0, with 5 bases in between. Per the germline V gene, CDR1 is SGHRS and CDR2 is YFSETQ. CDR3 length: 14 amino acids. CDR3 protein: CASSLDRSTDTQYF. CDR3 DNA: TGCGCCAGCAGCTTGGACAGAAGCACAGATACGCAGTATTTT.

The chain carries TRBV11-3 and TRBJ1-3; the D gene is possibly TRBD1 (5 bases). Trimming removed 0 bases from V and 0 bases from J, with 12 bases in between. The CDR3 is 17 residues long. Germline assignment: CDR1 SGHNT and CDR2 YENEEA. CDR3: CASSLDFGGASGNTIYF. In DNA form, the CDR3 reads TGTGCCAGCAGCTTAGACTTCGGCGGGGCCTCTGGAAACACCATATATTTT.

The chain joins TRBV14 to TRBJ2-7; a weak D match, TRBD2 (5 bases). V was trimmed by 4 bases and J by 6 bases, leaving 13 bases between them. The germline V gene encodes CDR1 SGHDN and CDR2 FVKESK. The CDR3 has 13 residues. CDR3 protein: CASSPSGGFEQYF. The DNA for the CDR3 is TGTGCCAGCAGCCCCAGCGGCGGGTTCGAGCAGTACTTC.

The rearrangement joins TRBV11-2 to TRBJ2-3; tentative D call: TRBD1 (5 bases). The CDR3 contains 15 residues. The V end was cut by 1 base, the J end by 4 bases, with 12 bases between. Germline V gene lookup returns CDR1 SGHAT and CDR2 FQNNGV. CDR3 nucleotides: TGTGCCAGCAGCTTAGTCCAGGGTCCCCCAGATACGCAGTATTTT. Translated, it gives CASSLVQGPPDTQYF.

The V gene is TRBV27, the J gene TRBJ2-2; 8 nucleotides line up with TRBD1. The germline V gene has CDR1 MNHEY and CDR2 SMNVEV (reference sequence). J was trimmed by 7 bases and V by 6 bases; bases with no gene match: 4. This CDR3 has 13 residues. In DNA, the CDR3 is TGTGCCAGCAGAGCACAGGGGGTCGGGGAGCTGTTTTTT. Protein sequence: CASRAQGVGELFF.